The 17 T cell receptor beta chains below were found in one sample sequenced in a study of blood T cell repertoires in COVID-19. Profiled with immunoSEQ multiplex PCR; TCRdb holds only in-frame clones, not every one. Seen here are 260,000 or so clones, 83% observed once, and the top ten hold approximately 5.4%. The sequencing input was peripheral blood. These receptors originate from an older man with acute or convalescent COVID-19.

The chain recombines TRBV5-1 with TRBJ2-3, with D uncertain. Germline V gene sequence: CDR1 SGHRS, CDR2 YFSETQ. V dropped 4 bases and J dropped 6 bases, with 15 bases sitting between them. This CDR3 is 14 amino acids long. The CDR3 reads CASSPGSHRDTQYF. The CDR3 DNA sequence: TGCGCCAGCAGCCCCGGGTCCCACCGGGATACGCAGTATTTT.

CDR3 sequence: CASSLRQALQETQYF. The CDR3 nucleotides read TGTGCCAGCAGCCTGAGACAGGCTCTGCAAGAGACCCAGTACTTC. The V call is TRBV5-4, the J call TRBJ2-5; tentatively, D is TRBD1 (6 bases). The CDR3 length is 15 residues. Trimming pared 4 bases from V and 2 bases from J, leaving 15 bases between. Germline lookup yields CDR1 SGHNT and CDR2 YYREEE (reference sequence).

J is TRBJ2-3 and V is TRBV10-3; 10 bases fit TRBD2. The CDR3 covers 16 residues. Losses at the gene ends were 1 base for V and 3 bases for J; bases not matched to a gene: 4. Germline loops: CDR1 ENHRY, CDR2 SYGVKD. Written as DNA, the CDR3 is TGTGCCATCAGTGAGTTGAGCGGGAGGGTGACAGATACGCAGTATTTT. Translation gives CAISELSGRVTDTQYF.

Here the CDR3 reads CASSLAANYGYTF. CDR3 DNA: TGTGCCAGCAGCTTAGCAGCGAACTATGGCTACACCTTC. The rearrangement links TRBV5-4 to TRBJ1-2; no definite D call. From germline, CDR1 is SGHNT and CDR2 YYREEE (reference sequence). Trimming shortened V by 2 bases and J by 2 bases, and 7 bases separated the two germline ends. CDR3 length: 13 amino acids.

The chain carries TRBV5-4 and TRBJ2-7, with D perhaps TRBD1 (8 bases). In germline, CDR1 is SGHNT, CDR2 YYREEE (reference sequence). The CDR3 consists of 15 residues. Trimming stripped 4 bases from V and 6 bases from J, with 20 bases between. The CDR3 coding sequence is TGTGCCAGCAGCATCCAACAGGGGGGGGCGAGCGAGCAGTACTTC. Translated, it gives CASSIQQGGASEQYF.

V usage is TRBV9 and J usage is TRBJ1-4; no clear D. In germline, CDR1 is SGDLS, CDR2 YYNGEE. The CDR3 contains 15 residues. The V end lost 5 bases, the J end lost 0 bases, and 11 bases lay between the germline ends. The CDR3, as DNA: TGTGCCAGCAGTCAGAACGCCGCAACTAATGAAAAACTGTTTTTT. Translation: CASSQNAATNEKLFF.

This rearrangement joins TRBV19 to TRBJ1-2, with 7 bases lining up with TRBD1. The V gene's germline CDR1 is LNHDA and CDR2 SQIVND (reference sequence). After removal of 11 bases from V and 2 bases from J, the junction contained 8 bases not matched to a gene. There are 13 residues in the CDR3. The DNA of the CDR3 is TGTGCCGTAAGCAGGGGGTCAAACTATGGCTACACCTTC. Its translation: CAVSRGSNYGYTF.

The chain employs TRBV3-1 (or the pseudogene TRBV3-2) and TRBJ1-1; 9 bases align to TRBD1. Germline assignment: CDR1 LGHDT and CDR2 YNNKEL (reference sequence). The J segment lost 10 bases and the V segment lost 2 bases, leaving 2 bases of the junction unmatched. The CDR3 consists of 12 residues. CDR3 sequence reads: CASSQLDRGAFF. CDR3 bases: TGTGCCAGCAGCCAACTGGACAGGGGAGCTTTCTTT.

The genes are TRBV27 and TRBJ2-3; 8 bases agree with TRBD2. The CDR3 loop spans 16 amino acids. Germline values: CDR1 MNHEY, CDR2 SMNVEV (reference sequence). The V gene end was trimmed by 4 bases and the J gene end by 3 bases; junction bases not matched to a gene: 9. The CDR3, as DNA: TGTGCCAGCAGTTCCCCGGTTGTAGCGGGGACAGATACGCAGTATTTT. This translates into CASSSPVVAGTDTQYF.

The CDR3 DNA sequence: TGTGCCAGCAGTTTATCCAGCGGGAGGGCCGCAGATACGCAGTATTTT. This gives the protein CASSLSSGRAADTQYF. This rearrangement joins TRBV28 to TRBJ2-3; 10 bases fit TRBD2. J was trimmed by 4 bases and V by 1 base; bases with no gene match: 5. Per the germline V gene, CDR1 is MDHEN and CDR2 is SYDVKM. This CDR3 contains 16 residues.

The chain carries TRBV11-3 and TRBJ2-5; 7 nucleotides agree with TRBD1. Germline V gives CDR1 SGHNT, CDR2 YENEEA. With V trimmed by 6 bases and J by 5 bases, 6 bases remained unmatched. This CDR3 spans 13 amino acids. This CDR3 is CASSREQGETQYF. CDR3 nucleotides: TGTGCCAGCAGTCGTGAACAGGGGGAGACCCAGTACTTC.

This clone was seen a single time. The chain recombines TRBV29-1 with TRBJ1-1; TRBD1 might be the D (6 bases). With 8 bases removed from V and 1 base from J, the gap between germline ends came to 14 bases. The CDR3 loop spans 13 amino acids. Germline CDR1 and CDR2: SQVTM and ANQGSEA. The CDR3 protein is CSSRGKENTEAFF. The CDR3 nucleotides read TGCAGCTCAAGGGGGAAAGAGAACACTGAAGCTTTCTTT.

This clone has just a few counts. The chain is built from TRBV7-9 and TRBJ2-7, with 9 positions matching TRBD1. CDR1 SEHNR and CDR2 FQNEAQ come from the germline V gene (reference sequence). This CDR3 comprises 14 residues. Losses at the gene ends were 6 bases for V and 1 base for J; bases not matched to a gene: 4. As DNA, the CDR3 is TGTGCCAGCAGACCCGGGACAGGGTCCTACGAGCAGTACTTC. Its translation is CASRPGTGSYEQYF.

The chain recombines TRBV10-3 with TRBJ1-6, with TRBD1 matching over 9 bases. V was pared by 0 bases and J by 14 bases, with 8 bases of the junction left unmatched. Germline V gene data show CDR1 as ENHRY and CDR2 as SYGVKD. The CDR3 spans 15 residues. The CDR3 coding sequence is TGTGCCATCAGTGAGTCGGGACAGGGTATGGGGTCCCTCCACTTT. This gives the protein CAISESGQGMGSLHF.

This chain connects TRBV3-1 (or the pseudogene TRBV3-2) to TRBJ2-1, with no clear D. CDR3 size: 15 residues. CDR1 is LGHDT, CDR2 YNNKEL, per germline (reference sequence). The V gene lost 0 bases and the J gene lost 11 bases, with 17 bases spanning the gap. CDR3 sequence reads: CASSQEVRQAAKQFF. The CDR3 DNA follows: TGTGCCAGCAGCCAAGAAGTCAGGCAGGCCGCCAAGCAGTTCTTC.

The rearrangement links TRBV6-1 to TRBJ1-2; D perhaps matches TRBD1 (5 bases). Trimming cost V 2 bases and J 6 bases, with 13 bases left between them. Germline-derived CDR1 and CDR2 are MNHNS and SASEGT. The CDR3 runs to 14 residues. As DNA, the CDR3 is TGTGCCAGCAGTGAATTGCAGGGAGGGGATGGCTACACCTTC. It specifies CASSELQGGDGYTF.

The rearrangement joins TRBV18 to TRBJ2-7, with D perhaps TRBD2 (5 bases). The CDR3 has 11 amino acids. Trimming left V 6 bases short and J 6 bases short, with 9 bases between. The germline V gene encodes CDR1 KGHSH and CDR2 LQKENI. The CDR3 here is CASSRTSEQYF. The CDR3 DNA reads TGTGCCAGCTCCCGTACTAGCGAGCAGTACTTC. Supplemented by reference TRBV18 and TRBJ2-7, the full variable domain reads NAGVMQNPRHLVRRRGQEARLRCSPMKGHSHVYWYRQLPEEGLKFMVYLQKENIIDESGMPKERFSAEFPKEGPSILRIQQVVRGDSAAYFCASSRTSEQYFGPGTRLTVT.